This is a list of T cell receptor beta chains from one sample in a study of blood T cell repertoires in COVID-19. Generated by immunoSEQ multiplex PCR, the TCRdb table keeps only in-frame clones and is missing some. The data contain about 180,000 clones, around 82% of them singletons. Sequences were obtained from peripheral blood. The receptors originated from an elderly woman with acute or convalescent COVID-19. The CDR3 runs from the conserved cysteine through the conserved F or W. D genes are given only for firm matches. The size of a clone is reported for some rows only, either as once, few or many, or as a class for expanded clones.

len	abundance	d_gene	j_gene	v_gene	CDR3aa	CDR3nt
14	.	.	TRBJ1-2	TRBV4-3	CASSQSGEGYGYTF	TGCGCCAGCAGCCAATCAGGGGAGGGCTATGGCTACACCTTC
14	.	.	TRBJ2-5	TRBV6-5	CASSPGLHQETQYF	TGTGCCAGCTCCCCGGGACTTCACCAAGAGACCCAGTACTTC
16	.	TRBD1	TRBJ2-7	TRBV3-1/TRBV3-2	CASSQGPYRGGYEQYF	TGTGCCAGCAGCCAAGGACCCTACAGGGGTGGATATGAGCAGTACTTC
14	.	.	TRBJ1-1	TRBV2	CASSEAPLVTGAFF	TGTGCCAGCAGTGAAGCGCCCCTGGTTACAGGAGCTTTCTTT
15	.	.	TRBJ2-1	TRBV6-5	CASSFRRSGGNEQFF	TGTGCCAGCAGCTTCAGGAGGTCAGGAGGCAATGAGCAGTTCTTC
13	.	TRBD1	TRBJ1-1	TRBV30	CAWDRGLVTEAFF	TGTGCCTGGGACAGGGGGCTAGTCACTGAAGCTTTCTTT
18	.	TRBD1	TRBJ1-5	TRBV7-9	CASSPSGGAGGADQPQHF	TGTGCCAGCAGCCCTTCTGGGGGGGCAGGGGGCGCGGATCAGCCCCAGCATTTT
16	once	.	TRBJ1-3	TRBV4-1	CASSQAPGPLRNTIYF	TGCGCCAGCAGCCAAGCCCCCGGTCCGCTACGGAACACCATATATTTT
15	.	.	TRBJ1-1	TRBV5-1	CASSLDPGLNTEAFF	TGCGCCAGCAGCTTGGATCCAGGGTTGAACACTGAAGCTTTCTTT
12	.	.	TRBJ1-1	TRBV10-3	CAIRGDSRGAFF	TGTGCCATCAGGGGGGACTCACGGGGAGCTTTCTTT
11	.	.	TRBJ2-3	TRBV10-2	CASSLTDTQYF	TGCGCCAGCAGCCTGACAGATACGCAGTATTTT
13	.	.	TRBJ2-5	TRBV19	CASSISREETQYF	TGTGCCAGTAGTATTTCCAGGGAAGAGACCCAGTACTTC
14	.	.	TRBJ2-2	TRBV19	CASSIQGRSGELFF	TGTGCCAGTAGTATACAGGGAAGATCCGGGGAGCTGTTTTTT
16	.	TRBD2	TRBJ2-3	TRBV5-1	CASSLDGLAGADTQYF	TGCGCCAGCAGCTTGGACGGACTAGCCGGCGCAGATACGCAGTATTTT
14	.	TRBD1	TRBJ1-3	TRBV7-2	CASSFTGGENTIYF	TGTGCCAGCAGCTTCACAGGGGGAGAAAACACCATATATTTT
14	.	.	TRBJ2-1	TRBV5-1	CASSPPRSYNEQFF	TGCGCCAGCAGCCCACCGAGGTCCTACAATGAGCAGTTCTTC
15	.	.	TRBJ2-2	TRBV27	CASTPLEANTGELFF	TGTGCCAGCACTCCACTGGAGGCGAACACCGGGGAGCTGTTTTTT
12	.	.	TRBJ1-4	TRBV12-3/TRBV12-4	CASRSATEKLFF	TGTGCCAGCAGGAGTGCCACCGAAAAACTGTTTTTT
15	.	.	TRBJ2-6	TRBV19	CASSTNRAGANVLTF	TGTGCCAGTAGTACGAACAGGGCTGGGGCCAACGTCCTGACTTTC
15	.	.	TRBJ2-7	TRBV3-1/TRBV3-2	CASSQGAGSSYEQYF	TGTGCCAGCAGCCAAGGGGCGGGCAGTTCCTACGAGCAGTACTTC
15	once	.	TRBJ1-2	TRBV6-2/TRBV6-3	CASSYYAGSMDGYTF	TGTGCCAGCAGTTATTACGCAGGGTCAATGGATGGCTACACCTTC
12	.	TRBD1	TRBJ2-4	TRBV27	CASGVTGDIQYF	TGTGCCAGCGGGGTGACAGGGGACATTCAGTACTTC
15	.	TRBD1	TRBJ2-2	TRBV5-1	CASSPDRVGTGELFF	TGCGCCAGCAGCCCAGACAGGGTCGGAACCGGGGAGCTGTTTTTT
14	.	TRBD2	TRBJ2-1	TRBV20-1	CSASPHGTGGEQFF	TGCAGTGCTAGTCCTCACGGCACCGGGGGGGAGCAGTTCTTC
14	once	.	TRBJ2-3	TRBV19	CASSPQSGPPTQYF	TGTGCCAGTAGCCCTCAAAGCGGCCCCCCTACGCAGTATTTT
11	once	.	TRBJ2-7	TRBV6-2/TRBV6-3	CASSRGAGQYF	TGTGCCAGCAGTAGAGGCGCCGGGCAGTACTTC
12	.	.	TRBJ2-1	TRBV18	CASSPDSFEQFF	TGTGCCAGCTCACCCGACAGCTTTGAGCAGTTCTTC
12	few	TRBD1	TRBJ2-7	TRBV12-3/TRBV12-4	CASSGGPYEQYF	TGTGCCAGCTCAGGGGGCCCCTACGAGCAGTACTTC
15	.	.	TRBJ1-2	TRBV5-1	CASSRPTEANYGYTF	TGCGCCAGCAGCCGGCCCACCGAGGCGAACTATGGCTACACCTTC
13	.	.	TRBJ2-7	TRBV10-3	CAISESTNYEQYF	TGTGCCATCAGTGAGTCGACTAACTACGAGCAGTACTTC
15	.	.	TRBJ2-5	TRBV7-6	CASSLDPHSQETQYF	TGTGCCAGCAGCTTAGATCCCCACAGCCAAGAGACCCAGTACTTC
13	.	.	TRBJ2-3	TRBV7-3	CASSSLGTDTQYF	TGTGCCAGCAGCTCCCTTGGCACAGATACGCAGTATTTT
12	.	.	TRBJ2-1	TRBV7-9	CASSLVGGEQFF	TGTGCCAGCAGCTTAGTAGGCGGCGAGCAGTTCTTC
13	.	.	TRBJ1-2	TRBV27	CASSFWQGFGYTF	TGTGCCAGCAGTTTCTGGCAGGGGTTCGGCTACACCTTC
14	.	.	TRBJ2-2	TRBV29-1	CSVAQGTNTGELFF	TGCAGCGTTGCCCAGGGGACAAACACCGGGGAGCTGTTTTTT
17	once	TRBD1	TRBJ1-2	TRBV27	CASSSPGQGFPFYGYTF	TGTGCCAGCAGTTCCCCGGGACAGGGGTTTCCCTTCTATGGCTACACCTTC
12	once	.	TRBJ2-1	TRBV7-9	CASRKEGHEQFF	TGTGCCAGCAGAAAAGAGGGTCATGAGCAGTTCTTC
17	.	TRBD2	TRBJ2-1	TRBV6-1	CASSEQLLAGGRNEQFF	TGTGCCAGCAGTGAACAGTTGTTAGCGGGGGGTAGGAATGAGCAGTTCTTC
15	.	TRBD1	TRBJ2-7	TRBV6-2/TRBV6-3	CASSPAGGVHYEQYF	TGTGCCAGCAGCCCGGCAGGGGGAGTTCACTACGAGCAGTACTTC
14	once	TRBD1	TRBJ2-5	TRBV11-3	CASSLGTAQETQYF	TGTGCCAGCAGCTTGGGGACAGCGCAAGAGACCCAGTACTTC